The clone carrying this T cell receptor beta chain was seen more than once but under ten times. Its target is unknown. The data stem from a study of T cell repertoires in cytomegalovirus infection. Germline V lookup: CDR1 SGHVT, CDR2 SQSDAQ. V lost 6 bases and J lost 4, with 14 bases in between. CDR3 length: 14 residues. One entry per CDR3 protein, called by TCRdb with MiXCR from the reads. Among hundreds of thousands of distinct CDR3 sequences listed, roughly 31% were seen once. This sequence was found in a human donor in good health (CMV status not recorded). Some clones in this sample may be carry-over from other donors' samples. Here the sequenced sample was cultured CD8+ T cells from PBMCs, taken from culture after CMV antigen stimulation. The chain employs TRBV7-4 and TRBJ2-3; D may be TRBD1 (5 bases). CDR3 nucleotides: TGTGCCAGCAGAGGTGGTTTCAGGGCAGATACGCAGTATTTT. The encoded protein is CASRGGFRADTQYF.